What follows describes a single T cell receptor (beta chain). One end of the junction fails to match germline, which may point to a read error. Generated by immunoSEQ multiplex PCR, the TCRdb table keeps only in-frame clones and is missing some. The sample comprises tens of thousands of clones, over 80% of which are singletons, and 0.65% to 0.85% rests with the top ten. CDR1 is SSHAT and CDR2 is FNYEAQ in the germline V gene (reference sequence). CDR3 size: 13 residues. This record belongs to a study of T cell changes during pregnancy in multiple sclerosis. The receptor's source is a female donor with multiple sclerosis, enrolled in a pregnancy study. Sequencing used CD4+ T cells from peripheral blood mononuclear cells, obtained in the third trimester of pregnancy. The V and J genes are TRBV7-7 and TRBJ1-3; 10 positions agree with TRBD1. Written as DNA, the CDR3 is TGTGCTAGCAGCATTGGACAGGGGGGAACCATATATTTT. Residues: CASSIGQGGTIYF.